This T cell receptor (beta chain) was retrieved from a study of molecular identifiers for immune sequencing clone quantification. Looking at the study overall: Sequencing covered four of five parts into which replicate RNA from approximately 22,000 or 94,000 naive CD8 cells was split.

The germline V and J ends were trimmed by 1 base and 3 bases, with 13 bases remaining between them. Germline CDR1 and CDR2: SGHTA and FQGNSA. The CDR3 length is 17 residues. With listed TCR primers and previously described methods, bulk TCR libraries were prepared. TCRdb used MiXCR to reprocess the PCR reads, holding one entry per CDR3 protein. The sample includes a few hundred thousand distinct CDR3 sequences, around 23% of them seen just once. Naive CD8 libraries used 20,000 to 1,000,000 sorted cells and 10%, 30% or 50% RNA. A few counts support this clonotype. The TCR was taken from a human donor in good health. Some libraries in this study had Jurkat cell RNA spiked in. The sequenced sample consisted of naive CD8+ T cells from blood, with Jurkat cell RNA spiked in. Sample subset: FACS-sorted CD8+CD4-CCR7+CD45RA+ naive T cells. The chain links TRBV7-2 to TRBJ2-6; weak D call: TRBD1 (6 bases). The DNA for the CDR3 is TGTGCCAGCAGCTTAGTGCCACAGGGCCATGGGGCCAACGTCCTGACTTTC. Translated, it gives CASSLVPQGHGANVLTF.